This T cell receptor (beta chain) originates from a study of blood T cell repertoires in COVID-19. Study-wide context: The United States, Italy and Spain supplied acute and convalescent COVID-19 samples.

This table comes from immunoSEQ multiplex PCR, and its TCRdb copy is limited to in-frame clones, with some not included. Counted here are 200,000 to 250,000 clones, 70% to 85% occurring once; the ten biggest clones make up approximately 3.1%. The V gene's germline CDR1 is MNHEY and CDR2 SVGEGT. The CDR3 has 14 amino acids. Losses at the gene ends were 6 bases for V and 5 bases for J; bases not matched to a gene: 7. The sample consisted of PBMCs or T cells enriched from blood (not recorded which). The sequence came from a woman aged 60 to 75 who had recovered from COVID-19. The V and J genes are TRBV6-2 or TRBV6-3 and TRBJ1-5; TRBD1 matches 7 bases. DNA for the CDR3: TGTGCCAGCAGCCTTCTAGACAGGGATCAGCCCCAGCATTTT. The encoded protein is CASSLLDRDQPQHF.